The clone carrying this T cell receptor beta chain was observed once. These data are taken from a study of shared clonotypes between healthy human individuals. Study-level background: Donors, aged 18 to 49, were two women and a few men.

Germline assignment: CDR1 SGHRS and CDR2 YFSETQ. The CDR3 extends over 12 amino acids. V lost 3 bases, J lost 4 bases, and 7 bases lay in between. Naive CD8 cells lacked CD45RO, underwent positive selection for CCR7 and left out terminally differentiated effector memory CD45RA+ cells. Each sorted subset replicate got 200 ng genomic DNA, 30,000 or so genomes. The protocol was immunoSEQ multiplex PCR, while the TCRdb copy is restricted to in-frame clones and leaves out a portion. The sample consists of hundreds of thousands of clones, 98% of them appearing once. Sequencing was done on a sample of naive CD8+ T cells sorted from blood. The sequence was obtained from a man aged 25-45 years in good health. The chain employs TRBV5-1 and TRBJ1-1; D remains unclear. CDR3 DNA: TGCGCCAGCAGCTCGGATCTCACTGAAGCTTTCTTT. Translating it yields CASSSDLTEAFF.